The 30 T cell receptor beta chains below come from one sample, sequenced in a study of patients and donors after allogeneic stem cell transplantation (dated by TCRdb to 2020 to 2022). The library was obtained by RT-PCR. This sample was sequenced with a NextSeq 550. The public reads were reprocessed in TCRdb via fastp at Q25 and MiXCR, keeping in-frame beta chains. One record per CDR3 amino acid sequence lists the most common genes and DNA. For this sample there are approximately 200,000 distinct CDR3 sequences; 12% to 15% appear just once. The ten largest clones take up more than 9% of the sample. The sample comprised blood, either unsorted or a sorted T cell fraction (not recorded which). These receptors all stem from a human donor who was either an allogeneic HSCT recipient or a stem cell or donor lymphocyte infusion donor (not recorded which). It is not recorded whose cells these are; they may come from a transplant donor.

This clonotype was recorded a few times. The chain links TRBV5-5 to TRBJ2-3; D not certain. Per germline, CDR1 SGHKS and CDR2 YYEKEE (reference sequence). This CDR3 is 14 amino acids long. V lost 2 bases to trimming and J lost 6 bases, with 13 bases between them. The CDR3 DNA sequence: TGTGCCAGCAGCTTAGCGTCGGATCGGGATACGCAGTATTTT. It yields the protein CASSLASDRDTQYF.

This clonotype was detected a few times. The gene calls are TRBV9 and TRBJ2-1, with TRBD2 identical over 9 bases. From germline, CDR1 is SGDLS and CDR2 YYNGEE. The J segment lost 4 bases and the V segment lost 0 bases, leaving 2 bases of the junction unmatched. The CDR3 sequence is 15 residues long. The CDR3 loop is CASSVGRGGYNEQFF. Written as DNA, the CDR3 is TGTGCCAGCAGCGTAGGGCGGGGGGGTTACAATGAGCAGTTCTTC.

This clonotype has only a few counts. The chain links TRBV6-5 to TRBJ1-5; D is ambiguous. The CDR3 has 12 amino acids. The germline gives CDR1 MNHEY, CDR2 SVGAGI. The V end was cut by 7 bases, the J end by 2 bases, with 6 bases between. The CDR3 sequence: CASKGGNQPQHF. The CDR3, as DNA: TGTGCCAGCAAGGGCGGCAATCAGCCCCAGCATTTT.

The chain uses TRBV18 and TRBJ2-6; D call uncertain. The V and J ends lost 6 bases and 0 bases respectively, with 3 bases between them. CDR3 length: 13 residues. Germline V gene data show CDR1 as KGHSH and CDR2 as LQKENI. CDR3 sequence: CASSASGANVLTF. For the CDR3, the DNA is TGTGCCAGCTCGGCCTCTGGGGCCAACGTCCTGACTTTC.

Only a few counts were recorded for this clonotype. The genes are TRBV19 and TRBJ2-7, with a possible D match to TRBD1 (7 bases). Germline V lookup: CDR1 LNHDA, CDR2 SQIVND (reference sequence). The CDR3 length is 15 residues. The V gene lost 5 bases and the J gene lost 0 bases, with 14 bases spanning the gap. The CDR3 nucleotides read TGTGCCAGTAGTGCCTCAGGGGGGCCCTCCTACGAGCAGTACTTC. This translates into CASSASGGPSYEQYF.

The chain has TRBV5-1 and TRBJ2-3, with TRBD2 matching over 7 bases. The CDR3 has 15 residues. The germline gives CDR1 SGHRS, CDR2 YFSETQ. V shed 4 bases, J shed 4 bases, and the junction held 9 bases outside the gene matches. CDR3 DNA: TGCGCCAGCAGCCCGACGGCGCGGGAGTCAGATACGCAGTATTTT. Translating it yields CASSPTARESDTQYF.

Many counts were recorded for this clonotype. The chain combines TRBV29-1 with TRBJ2-2; 9 nucleotides match TRBD1. CDR3 length: 14 amino acids. Trimming at V came to 5 bases and at J to 6 bases, leaving 7 bases not matched to a gene. In germline, CDR1 is SQVTM, CDR2 ANQGSEA. The CDR3 loop reads CSVSIQGAPGELFF. CDR3 DNA sequence: TGCAGCGTTAGTATACAGGGGGCCCCCGGGGAGCTGTTTTTT.

This clonotype was seen ten or more times. This chain uses TRBV12-3 or TRBV12-4 with TRBJ1-1; D gene unclear. The length of the CDR3 is 14 residues. V was clipped by 6 bases and J by 1 base, with 12 bases between them. CDR3 region: CASRADSGNTEAFF. CDR3 nucleotide sequence: TGTGCCAGCAGGGCGGACTCCGGGAACACTGAAGCTTTCTTT.

This clonotype has only a few counts. The V gene is TRBV4-2, the J gene TRBJ2-7; 11 bases fit TRBD2. V gave up 0 bases and J gave up 4 bases; unmatched junction bases: 5. In germline, CDR1 is LGHNA, CDR2 YNFKEQ. CDR3 length equals 16 residues. CDR3 DNA: TGTGCCAGCAGCCAAGAGCTAGCGGGAGGCCGATACGAGCAGTACTTC. Protein product: CASSQELAGGRYEQYF.

This clonotype appeared once. The chain is built from TRBV3-1 and TRBJ1-2, with 8 nucleotides matching TRBD1. V lost 3 bases to trimming and J lost 10 bases; unmatched junction nucleotides: 7. Germline values: CDR1 LGHDT, CDR2 YNNKEL (reference sequence). The CDR3 is 13 residues long. CDR3 coding DNA: TGTGCCAGCAGCCAGGTCGGACAGGGACCCTACACCTTC. Amino acids: CASSQVGQGPYTF.

The V call is TRBV7-2, the J call TRBJ1-5; no clear D gene. Trimming stripped 0 bases from V and 7 bases from J, with 10 bases between. Germline V CDR1 and CDR2: SGHTA, FQGNSA. This CDR3 has 14 amino acids. In DNA form, the CDR3 reads TGTGCCAGCAGCTTAGCCTTGTTGGGGCAGCCCCAGCATTTT. Amino acids: CASSLALLGQPQHF.

The chain uses TRBV30 and TRBJ1-2, with D possibly being TRBD1 (5 bases). Per germline, CDR1 GTSNPN and CDR2 SVGIG (reference sequence). The CDR3 is 15 residues long. V dropped 3 bases and J dropped 3 bases, with 17 bases sitting between them. CDR3 region: CAWRNHGLGDYGYTF. Written as DNA, the CDR3 is TGTGCCTGGAGGAACCACGGGTTGGGGGACTATGGCTACACCTTC.

This clonotype was counted a single time. With a much larger clone just one base away, this may be a read error. The chain couples TRBV3-1 to TRBJ2-1; TRBD2 matches at 13 bases. The J segment lost 7 bases and the V segment lost 2 bases, leaving 5 bases of the junction unmatched. Germline V gene sequence: CDR1 LGHDT, CDR2 YNNKEL (reference sequence). The CDR3 length is 16 residues. This CDR3 is CASSQYTSGGANEQFF. As DNA, the CDR3 is TGTGCCAGCAGCCAATACACTAGCGGGGGGGCAAATGAGCAGTTCTTC.

In this sample, this clonotype turned up a few times. This sequence joins TRBV25-1 and TRBJ2-6, with TRBD2 as a possible D gene (5 bases). Germline values: CDR1 MGHDK, CDR2 SYGVNS. The V gene lost 7 bases and the J gene lost 1 base, with 20 bases spanning the gap. CDR3 size: 18 residues. The CDR3 loop reads CASIATRHPPSGANVLTF. The CDR3 DNA is TGTGCCAGCATAGCGACAAGGCATCCACCGTCTGGGGCCAACGTCCTGACTTTC.

Many counts were recorded for this clonotype. The rearrangement joins TRBV29-1 to TRBJ1-1; TRBD1 is a possible D gene (5 bases). Germline CDR1 and CDR2: SQVTM and ANQGSEA. The CDR3 is 13 residues long. V dropped 5 bases and J dropped 1 base, with 11 bases sitting between them. The CDR3 DNA follows: TGCAGCGTTTTAGGGGCCGGGAACACTGAAGCTTTCTTT. This gives the protein CSVLGAGNTEAFF. Using reference TRBV29-1 and TRBJ1-1 for the parts outside the CDR3, the full variable domain is SAVISQKPSRDICQRGTSLTIQCQVDSQVTMMFWYRQQPGQSLTLIATANQGSEATYESGFVIDKFPISRPNLTFSTLTVSNMSPEDSSIYLCSVLGAGNTEAFFGQGTRLTVV.

This clonotype was seen a handful of times. CDR3 amino acids: CASSLGDRKYGYTF. CDR3 nucleotide sequence: TGTGCCAGCAGCTTAGGGGACAGGAAATATGGCTACACCTTC. This chain joins TRBV7-8 and TRBJ1-2; 8 nucleotides align to TRBD1. The CDR3 is 14 residues long. Germline-derived CDR1 and CDR2 are SGHVS and FQNEAQ. J gave up 5 bases and V 1 base, and 3 bases lay outside the gene matches.

The chain couples TRBV7-3 to TRBJ2-2; the match to TRBD2 covers 7 bases. Germline V gene lookup returns CDR1 SGHTA and CDR2 FQGTGA. The CDR3 spans 14 residues. Unmatched junction bases numbered 0, after V lost 0 bases and J lost 5 bases. The CDR3 nucleotides read TGTGCCAGCAGCTTAACTAGCGGGACCGGGGAGCTGTTTTTT. It is translated as CASSLTSGTGELFF.

The chain uses TRBV4-2 and TRBJ2-5; 9 bases are shared with TRBD2. With V trimmed by 0 bases and J by 6 bases, 11 bases remained unmatched. CDR3 size: 17 residues. Germline loops: CDR1 LGHNA, CDR2 YNFKEQ. CDR3 protein: CASSQDTGTSSSKTQYF. Here the CDR3 DNA reads TGTGCCAGCAGCCAAGATACGGGGACTAGCAGTTCGAAGACCCAGTACTTC.

A few counts support this clonotype. The chain combines TRBV28 with TRBJ2-5, with D unresolved. The CDR3 totals 14 residues. The ends were cut back, 5 bases at V and 1 base at J, with 11 bases in the middle. Germline CDR1 is MDHEN and CDR2 is SYDVKM. CDR3: CASSHSLTQETQYF. As DNA, the CDR3 is TGTGCCAGCAGTCACAGCTTAACCCAAGAGACCCAGTACTTC.

There are a few counts of this clonotype. CDR3 nucleotide sequence: TGCGCCAGCAGTATCGGACAGGGGGTTTTTGAAAAACTGTTTTTT. Translating it yields CASSIGQGVFEKLFF. The chain combines TRBV5-1 with TRBJ1-4, with 10 bases lining up with TRBD1. J was trimmed by 7 bases and V by 5 bases; bases with no gene match: 8. Germline CDR1 SGHRS, CDR2 YFSETQ. The CDR3 length is 15 residues.

V is TRBV6-5 and J is TRBJ2-4; TRBD1 matches at 7 bases. The CDR3 covers 15 residues. Germline lookup yields CDR1 MNHEY and CDR2 SVGAGI. V trimming: 2 bases; J trimming: 1 base; junction bases outside the gene matches: 2. This CDR3 is CASSYDRAAKNIQYF. The DNA for the CDR3 is TGTGCCAGCAGTTACGACAGGGCGGCCAAAAACATTCAGTACTTC.

The V call is TRBV30, the J call TRBJ1-6; D unclear. V was shortened by 4 bases and J by 0 bases, with 10 bases between the two germline ends. The CDR3 extends over 15 amino acids. Germline V gene lookup returns CDR1 GTSNPN and CDR2 SVGIG (reference sequence). The CDR3 nucleotides are TGTGCCTGGAAAGCTATTAGCTCCTATAATTCACCCCTCCACTTT. Encoded protein: CAWKAISSYNSPLHF.

This sequence joins TRBV7-9 and TRBJ1-1; TRBD1 might be the D (5 bases). The germline CDR1 and CDR2 sequences are SEHNR and FQNEAQ (reference sequence). The CDR3 consists of 13 residues. Trimming shortened V by 7 bases and J by 2 bases, and 11 bases separated the two germline ends. CDR3 amino acids: CASITGGNTEAFF. In DNA form, the CDR3 reads TGTGCCAGCATCACAGGAGGAAACACTGAAGCTTTCTTT.

The chain links TRBV6-5 to TRBJ1-3; D is possibly TRBD1 (5 bases). V lost 3 bases and J 7 bases, leaving 19 bases between the germline ends. The CDR3 sequence is 16 residues long. Germline loops: CDR1 MNHEY, CDR2 SVGAGI. Written as DNA, the CDR3 is TGTGCCAGCAGTTATTCCCTTTGGGGCGCGGGGAACACCATATATTTT. Its translation: CASSYSLWGAGNTIYF.

The rearrangement uses TRBV30 and TRBJ1-3; a possible D gene is TRBD1 (5 bases). Trimming took 3 bases from V and 2 from J, leaving 14 bases between them. CDR3 length: 15 amino acids. In germline, CDR1 is GTSNPN, CDR2 SVGIG (reference sequence). CDR3 DNA sequence: TGTGCCTGGAGCGGGGTTGGGGCAGCTGGAAACACCATATATTTT. Protein product: CAWSGVGAAGNTIYF.

This clonotype was observed a few times. The chain couples TRBV10-3 to TRBJ2-7; 8 bases match TRBD1. The CDR3 has 13 residues. Germline V gene data show CDR1 as ENHRY and CDR2 as SYGVKD. V lost 8 bases, J lost 6 bases, and 9 bases stayed unmatched. CDR3 DNA: TGTGCCATCCTAGAGGACAGGGTTGGCGAGCAGTACTTC. Protein: CAILEDRVGEQYF.

This clonotype came up a few times. The V and J genes are TRBV12-3 or TRBV12-4 and TRBJ2-3, with TRBD2 identical over 9 bases. This CDR3 has 15 amino acids. V shed 2 bases, J shed 1 base, and the junction held 1 base outside the gene matches. CDR3 in amino acids: CASSLRTSGTDTQYF. CDR3 in DNA: TGTGCCAGCAGTTTACGGACTAGCGGCACAGATACGCAGTATTTT.

This clonotype was picked up many times. This chain's CDR3 is CASSLGTSAGYTF. Written as DNA, the CDR3 is TGTGCCAGCAGCCTCGGGACATCAGCTGGCTACACCTTC. The rearrangement joins TRBV3-1 to TRBJ1-2; D is possibly TRBD1 (6 bases). This CDR3 contains 13 residues. In germline, CDR1 is LGHDT, CDR2 YNNKEL (reference sequence). V lost 4 bases to trimming and J lost 7 bases, with 13 bases between them.

This clonotype has ten or more counts. This chain links TRBV5-1 with TRBJ1-1; possibly TRBD1 for D (5 bases). V was trimmed by 0 bases and J by 0 bases, leaving 12 bases between them. Germline-derived CDR1 and CDR2 are SGHRS and YFSETQ. The CDR3 runs to 16 residues. The CDR3 nucleotides read TGCGCCAGCAGCTTGGCTACAGGCCGCTTGAACACTGAAGCTTTCTTT. Protein sequence: CASSLATGRLNTEAFF.

The rearrangement links TRBV7-3 to TRBJ1-1; D gene ambiguous. Germline loops: CDR1 SGHTA, CDR2 FQGTGA. CDR3 length equals 13 residues. Trimming shortened V by 1 base and J by 6 bases, and 9 bases separated the two germline ends. The CDR3 reads CASSLRRAAEAFF. CDR3 bases: TGTGCCAGCAGCTTAAGGCGCGCGGCTGAAGCTTTCTTT.